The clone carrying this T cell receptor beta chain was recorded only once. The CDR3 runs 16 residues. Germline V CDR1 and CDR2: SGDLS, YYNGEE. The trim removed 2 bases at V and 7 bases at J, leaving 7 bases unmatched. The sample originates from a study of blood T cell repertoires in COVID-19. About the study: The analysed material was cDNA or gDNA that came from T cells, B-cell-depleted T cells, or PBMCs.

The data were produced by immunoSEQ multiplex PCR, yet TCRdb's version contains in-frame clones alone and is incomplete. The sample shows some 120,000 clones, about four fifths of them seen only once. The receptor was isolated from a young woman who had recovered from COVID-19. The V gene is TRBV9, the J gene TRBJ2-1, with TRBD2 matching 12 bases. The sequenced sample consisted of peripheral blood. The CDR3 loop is CASSVASGGAHNEQFF. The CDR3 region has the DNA TGTGCCAGCAGCGTGGCTAGCGGGGGGGCACATAATGAGCAGTTCTTC.